The clone carrying this TCR beta chain was counted ten times or more. The data originate from a study of low-dose radiotherapy and immunotherapy resistance in tumors. Across the study: Intravenously given cyclophosphamide 200 mg/m2 followed a two-week schedule that placed each dose one day before radiation and immunotherapy.

Germline CDR1 and CDR2: SGHTA and FQGNSA. The CDR3 is 15 amino acids. Deletions cut 4 bases from V and 8 bases from J, with 17 bases between. TRAV- and TRBV-specific primers, spanning alpha and beta chains, primed first-strand cDNA. A constant-region primer paired with the V-primer adapter amplified TCRs over approximately 18 PCR cycles. MiXCR was run by TCRdb on the reads, yielding one entry per CDR3 protein. The repertoire includes tens of thousands of distinct CDR3 sequences, more than 20% of them detected once, and 9.5% to 15% sits in the top ten. Time point given: after trial treatment. Treatment of the sample: LDRT plus nivolumab, ipilimumab, low-dose cyclophosphamide and aspirin (RACIN trial).

Material: PBMCs, obtained after low-dose radiotherapy plus immunotherapy. The chain uses TRBV7-2 and TRBJ2-2; D might be TRBD1 or TRBD2, each matching 6 bases. The sequence was obtained from a female donor with ovarian cancer. DNA of the CDR3: TGTGCCAGCAGCTCCCCACTAGGGGGGCCGGGGGAGCTGTTTTTT. This codes for CASSSPLGGPGELFF.